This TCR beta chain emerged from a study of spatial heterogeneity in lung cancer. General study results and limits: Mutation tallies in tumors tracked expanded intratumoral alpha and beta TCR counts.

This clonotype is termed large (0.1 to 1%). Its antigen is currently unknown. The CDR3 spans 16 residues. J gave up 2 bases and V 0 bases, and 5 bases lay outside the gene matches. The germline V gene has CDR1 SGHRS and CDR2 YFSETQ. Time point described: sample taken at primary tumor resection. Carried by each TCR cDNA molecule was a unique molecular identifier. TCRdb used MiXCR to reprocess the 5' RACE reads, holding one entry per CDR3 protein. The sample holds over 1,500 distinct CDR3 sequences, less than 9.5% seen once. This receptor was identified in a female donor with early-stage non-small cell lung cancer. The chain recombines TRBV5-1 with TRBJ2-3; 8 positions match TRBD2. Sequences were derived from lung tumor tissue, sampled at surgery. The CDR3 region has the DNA TGCGCCAGCAGCTTGGTTAGCGGGGCAGACACAGATACGCAGTATTTT. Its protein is CASSLVSGADTDTQYF.